This TCR beta chain originates from a study of blood T cell repertoires in COVID-19. Participants reported their clinical history, and cohort assignment relied on those reports. Repertoires were generated with immunoSEQ multiplex PCR, while TCRdb's copy carries only in-frame clones and drops some. The profile shows a few hundred thousand clones, over 80% of them singletons. This CDR3 region has 15 residues. Germline assignment: CDR1 SNHLY and CDR2 FYNNEI. V was clipped by 4 bases and J by 2 bases; unmatched bases: 7. In its sample, this clone was seen once. The chain has TRBV2 and TRBJ2-5; 7 nucleotides match TRBD2. The TCR comes from a human donor in a cohort exposed to, infected with or recovered from COVID-19 (not recorded which). The donor label of this sample is uncertain. The sequencing input was PBMCs or T cells enriched from blood (not recorded which). CDR3 DNA sequence: TGTGCCAGCAGTGTACTAGCGAGGAGACAAGAGACCCAGTACTTC. It translates to CASSVLARRQETQYF.